The 5 T cell receptor beta chains listed next were all sequenced from one sample in a study of T cells in Graves' hyperthyroidism and ophthalmopathy. Template material for amplifying TCR beta CDR3 regions consisted of RNA transcripts. A set of HTBI primers served as the primers for a first-round RT-PCR of the TCR CDR3. Via MiXCR, TCRdb re-called the multiplex PCR reads, giving one row per CDR3 protein. The top ten clones hold 20% to 25% of a sample with about 350,000 distinct CDR3 sequences, approximately 13% of them seen once. The sample was blood. Receptors were obtained from a woman aged 25 to 45 with Graves' hyperthyroidism.

This clonotype was recorded many times. V usage is TRBV5-1 and J usage is TRBJ2-3; the match to TRBD2 covers 10 bases. Germline values: CDR1 SGHRS, CDR2 YFSETQ. The junction had 10 bases not matched to a gene; V was cut back by 4 bases and J by 5 bases. This CDR3 is built from 16 residues. The CDR3 DNA reads as TGCGCCAGCAGCCGCAATCTAGCGGGAGAGGGAGATACGCAGTATTTT. It specifies CASSRNLAGEGDTQYF.

This clonotype was recorded at least ten times. This chain joins TRBV3-1 and TRBJ1-1; 7 positions agree with TRBD1. V trimming: 0 bases; J trimming: 10 bases; junction bases outside the gene matches: 8. The germline V gene encodes CDR1 LGHDT and CDR2 YNNKEL (reference sequence). The CDR3 extends over 14 amino acids. The CDR3 here is CASSQDPRGLGAFF. DNA for the CDR3: TGTGCCAGCAGCCAAGATCCGAGGGGGCTGGGAGCTTTCTTT.

This clonotype was counted between two and nine times. The chain has TRBV7-2 and TRBJ1-2; D possibly corresponds to TRBD1 (5 bases). This CDR3 comprises 16 residues. Trimming stripped 3 bases from V and 5 bases from J, with 19 bases between. CDR1 is SGHTA and CDR2 is FQGNSA in the germline V gene. CDR3 coding DNA: TGTGCCAGCAGCTTGAGCTCGTCGGGGCAGTTTTATGGCTACACCTTC. Translation gives CASSLSSSGQFYGYTF.

This clonotype was seen a handful of times. CDR3 sequence: CASGGAGSYNEQFF. The CDR3 nucleotides are TGTGCCAGTGGGGGGGCGGGATCTTACAATGAGCAGTTCTTC. This sequence joins TRBV19 and TRBJ2-1; the D gene is possibly TRBD2 (7 bases). Between the trimmed V and J ends, which lost 8 bases and 4 bases, there was a span of 15 bases. Germline CDR1 and CDR2: LNHDA and SQIVND (reference sequence). The CDR3 is made up of 14 amino acids.

The gene calls are TRBV20-1 and TRBJ1-5, with 9 bases matching TRBD1. The length of the CDR3 is 14 residues. Germline CDR1 is DFQATT and CDR2 is SNEGSKA (reference sequence). The ends lost 6 bases at V and 4 bases at J; junction bases unmatched: 7. The CDR3 here is CSAKGDRENQPQHF. CDR3 sequence (DNA): TGCAGTGCGAAAGGGGACAGGGAAAATCAGCCCCAGCATTTT.